The rows below give T cell receptor beta chains drawn from one sample of a study of cytomegalovirus exposure and HLA in healthy donors. Method: immunoSEQ multiplex PCR; TCRdb's copy keeps in-frame clones and lacks some. The table includes 250,000 to 400,000 clones, 70% to 90% detected once. The sample comprised PBMCs. These receptors originate from a young man in good health and CMV-seronegative. CDR3s include the opening cysteine and the closing phenylalanine or tryptophan. The D gene is left open where the match is weak. Rows may omit the clone size; those that give it use once, few, many or a size class.

size: -
J: TRBJ2-4
D: TRBD1
V: TRBV5-6
DNA: TGTGCCAGCAGCCAGGGGGACATTCAGTACTTC
CDR3: CASSQGDIQYF

size: -
J: TRBJ2-1
D: -
V: TRBV9
DNA: TGTGCCAGCAGCGTATATCGGAGCTCCTACAATGAGCAGTTCTTC
CDR3: CASSVYRSSYNEQFF

size: -
J: TRBJ1-6
D: TRBD1
V: TRBV5-1
DNA: TGCGCCAGCAGCGAAGACAGGGGGCAGAATTCACCCCTCCACTTT
CDR3: CASSEDRGQNSPLHF

size: few
J: TRBJ2-7
D: TRBD1
V: TRBV12-5
DNA: TGTGCTAGTGGTTTCACCGGGACAGGGTATTACGAGCAGTACTTC
CDR3: CASGFTGTGYYEQYF

size: -
J: TRBJ1-2
D: TRBD1
V: TRBV6-1
DNA: TGTGCCAGCAGTGAAGCGGGACGACAGGGCAACTATGGCTACACCTTC
CDR3: CASSEAGRQGNYGYTF

size: -
J: TRBJ2-7
D: -
V: TRBV30
DNA: TGTGCCTGGAGTGTTGCAAATAGGGGCCACGAGCAGTACTTC
CDR3: CAWSVANRGHEQYF

size: once
J: TRBJ2-4
D: TRBD2
V: TRBV5-4
DNA: TGTGCCAGCAGCTTGAGGGGAGGGGTAGCCAAAAACATTCAGTACTTC
CDR3: CASSLRGGVAKNIQYF

size: few
J: TRBJ2-7
D: TRBD1
V: TRBV10-2
DNA: TGCGCCAGCAGTAGGACAGGGACCTCCTACGAGCAGTACTTC
CDR3: CASSRTGTSYEQYF

size: -
J: TRBJ1-1
D: -
V: TRBV5-1
DNA: TGCGCCAGCAGCCCCGGAGGGCACACTGAAGCTTTCTTT
CDR3: CASSPGGHTEAFF

size: -
J: TRBJ2-5
D: TRBD1
V: TRBV2
DNA: TGTGCCAGCAGTGCGACAGGGGGTTCAGGGGAGACCCAGTACTTC
CDR3: CASSATGGSGETQYF

size: once
J: TRBJ2-1
D: -
V: TRBV9
DNA: TGTGCCAGCAGCGAGCCTACTTCAGGGGATCGTAGCAATGAGCAGTTCTTC
CDR3: CASSEPTSGDRSNEQFF

size: -
J: TRBJ2-5
D: -
V: TRBV30
DNA: TGTGCCTGGAGTGGACCGTGGGGGCAGGACCAAGAGACCCAGTACTTC
CDR3: CAWSGPWGQDQETQYF

size: once
J: TRBJ2-5
D: -
V: TRBV5-4
DNA: TGTGCCAGCAGCTTGTATGGGGGCAGCGGAGAGACCCAGTACTTC
CDR3: CASSLYGGSGETQYF

size: -
J: TRBJ1-2
D: -
V: TRBV6-6
DNA: TGTGCCAGCAGTTACTCGAGTTTAGTTTTC
CDR3: CASSYSSLVF

size: -
J: TRBJ2-1
D: TRBD1
V: TRBV29-1
DNA: TGCAGCGTTGAGGGACAGGGGATATCCTACAATGAGCAGTTCTTC
CDR3: CSVEGQGISYNEQFF

size: -
J: TRBJ2-7
D: TRBD1
V: TRBV23-1
DNA: TGCGCCAGCACTACAGGGGGCCTCAGGGGATCCTACGAGCAGTACTTC
CDR3: CASTTGGLRGSYEQYF

size: -
J: TRBJ2-7
D: TRBD1
V: TRBV6-5
DNA: TGTGCCAGCACTGGAATAATGGGACAGATGAACGAGCAGTACTTC
CDR3: CASTGIMGQMNEQYF

size: -
J: TRBJ2-7
D: -
V: TRBV6-1
DNA: TGTGCCAGCAGTCCCGGTGGTTACGAGCAGTACTTC
CDR3: CASSPGGYEQYF

size: -
J: TRBJ2-5
D: -
V: TRBV19
DNA: TGTGCCAGTAGTATAATAGGGCAGGGCCGAGAGACCCAGTACTTC
CDR3: CASSIIGQGRETQYF

size: -
J: TRBJ1-6
D: TRBD1
V: TRBV4-3
DNA: TGCGCCAGCAGCGGAGGGACAGGGGGTAATTCACCCCTCCACTTT
CDR3: CASSGGTGGNSPLHF

size: -
J: TRBJ1-3
D: TRBD1
V: TRBV9
DNA: TGTGCCAGCAGCGTAGCGAGGGGGCAGGGAAACACCATATATTTT
CDR3: CASSVARGQGNTIYF

size: -
J: TRBJ1-6
D: -
V: TRBV18
DNA: TGTGCCAGCTCACCACTTCCCCCTTCAGGGATTGGTTCACCCCTCCACTTT
CDR3: CASSPLPPSGIGSPLHF

size: -
J: TRBJ2-3
D: TRBD2
V: TRBV15
DNA: TGTGCCACCAGCAGAGGCGGGGGGACAGATACGCAGTATTTT
CDR3: CATSRGGGTDTQYF

size: -
J: TRBJ2-5
D: TRBD1
V: TRBV18
DNA: TGTGCCAGCTCACCACCTCAGGGGGCGAGGGGAGAGACCCAGTACTTC
CDR3: CASSPPQGARGETQYF

size: -
J: TRBJ2-7
D: TRBD1
V: TRBV30
DNA: TGTGCCTGGTTTAGGGGGCGGATTCACGAGCAGTACTTC
CDR3: CAWFRGRIHEQYF

size: -
J: TRBJ1-1
D: TRBD1
V: TRBV6-5
DNA: TGTGCCAGCAGTTACTGGACAGGAAAAGCTTTCTTT
CDR3: CASSYWTGKAFF

size: -
J: TRBJ2-3
D: -
V: TRBV4-3
DNA: TGCGCCAGCAGCCAAGATTCCGGGAACACAGATACGCAGTATTTT
CDR3: CASSQDSGNTDTQYF

size: -
J: TRBJ2-5
D: TRBD1
V: TRBV2
DNA: TGTGCCAGCAGTGGTCAGACAGGGGGCGGAGGCGAGACCCAGTACTTC
CDR3: CASSGQTGGGGETQYF

size: -
J: TRBJ2-1
D: TRBD1
V: TRBV6-1
DNA: TGTGCCAGCAGTTCGGGACAGGTAGCACCCGAGCAGTTCTTC
CDR3: CASSSGQVAPEQFF

size: -
J: TRBJ1-1
D: TRBD1
V: TRBV11-2
DNA: TGTGCCAGCAGGCATTGGGACAGCCGTAAATCAACTGAAGCTTTCTTT
CDR3: CASRHWDSRKSTEAFF

size: -
J: TRBJ2-7
D: -
V: TRBV5-5
DNA: TGTGCCAGCAGCGGGGGGACGGAATTCTACGAGCAGTACTTC
CDR3: CASSGGTEFYEQYF

size: once
J: TRBJ1-2
D: -
V: TRBV19
DNA: TGTGCCAGTAACTTCGACGGGAATCCCTATGGCTACACCTTC
CDR3: CASNFDGNPYGYTF

size: -
J: TRBJ1-1
D: TRBD1
V: TRBV6-1
DNA: TGTGCCAGCAGTTGGGGACAGAGGACTGAAGCTTTCTTT
CDR3: CASSWGQRTEAFF

size: -
J: TRBJ2-1
D: TRBD1
V: TRBV4-3
DNA: TGCGCCAGCAGCCAAGACAGGGGGCGCGCCTACAATGAGCAGTTCTTC
CDR3: CASSQDRGRAYNEQFF

size: -
J: TRBJ1-1
D: -
V: TRBV5-6
DNA: TGTGCCAGCAGCTTGGCAGGGTTTATGAACACTGAAGCTTTCTTT
CDR3: CASSLAGFMNTEAFF

size: -
J: TRBJ1-2
D: TRBD1
V: TRBV6-5
DNA: TGTGCCAGCAGTTACTCGACAGGGGGCGGCTACACCTTC
CDR3: CASSYSTGGGYTF

size: once
J: TRBJ1-2
D: TRBD1
V: TRBV4-1
DNA: TGCGCCAGCAGCCACATACAGGGGGCGTCGAATGGCTACACCTTC
CDR3: CASSHIQGASNGYTF

size: once
J: TRBJ1-6
D: -
V: TRBV6-1
DNA: TGTGCCAGCAGTCTTAGAGAGACAGCAACCTGCCACTTT
CDR3: CASSLRETATCHF

size: -
J: TRBJ2-7
D: TRBD1
V: TRBV10-2
DNA: TGCGCCAGCAGTGAGTGGGGGACAGGGGGGAACTCCTACGAGCAGTACTTC
CDR3: CASSEWGTGGNSYEQYF

size: -
J: TRBJ2-1
D: TRBD1
V: TRBV5-6
DNA: TGTGCCAGCAGCTTCTTTTCCGGGACAGGGTTGAATGAGCAGTTCTTC
CDR3: CASSFFSGTGLNEQFF

size: -
J: TRBJ1-2
D: -
V: TRBV6-5
DNA: TGTGCCAGCAGTTACTCGAGGCGGGGCTTCGGCTATGGCTACACCTTC
CDR3: CASSYSRRGFGYGYTF

size: -
J: TRBJ2-3
D: -
V: TRBV27
DNA: TGTGCCAGTACTGACAACCCAGATACGCAGTATTTT
CDR3: CASTDNPDTQYF

size: -
J: TRBJ2-1
D: TRBD2
V: TRBV2
DNA: TGTGCCAGCAGGGGAGCGGGGGGGCCTCCGTTCTTC
CDR3: CASRGAGGPPFF

size: -
J: TRBJ2-3
D: -
V: TRBV6-5
DNA: TGTGCCAGCAGTTACTCGGGGGCGCGGGCAGATACGCAGTATTTT
CDR3: CASSYSGARADTQYF